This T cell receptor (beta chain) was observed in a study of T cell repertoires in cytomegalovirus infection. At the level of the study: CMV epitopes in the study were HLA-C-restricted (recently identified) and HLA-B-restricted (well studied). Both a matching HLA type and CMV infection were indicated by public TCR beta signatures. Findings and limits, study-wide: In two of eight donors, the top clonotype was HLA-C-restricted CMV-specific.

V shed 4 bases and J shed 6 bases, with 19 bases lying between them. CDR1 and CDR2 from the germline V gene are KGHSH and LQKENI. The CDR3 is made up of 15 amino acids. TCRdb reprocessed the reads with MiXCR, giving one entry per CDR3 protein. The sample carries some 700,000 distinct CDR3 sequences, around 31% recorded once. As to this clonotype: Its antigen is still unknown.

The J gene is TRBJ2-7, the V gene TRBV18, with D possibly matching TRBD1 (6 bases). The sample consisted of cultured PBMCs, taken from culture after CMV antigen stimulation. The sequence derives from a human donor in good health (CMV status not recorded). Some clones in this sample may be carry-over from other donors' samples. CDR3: CASSLTTGQQSEQYF. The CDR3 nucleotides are TGTGCCAGCTCACTGACAACTGGACAGCAAAGCGAGCAGTACTTC.